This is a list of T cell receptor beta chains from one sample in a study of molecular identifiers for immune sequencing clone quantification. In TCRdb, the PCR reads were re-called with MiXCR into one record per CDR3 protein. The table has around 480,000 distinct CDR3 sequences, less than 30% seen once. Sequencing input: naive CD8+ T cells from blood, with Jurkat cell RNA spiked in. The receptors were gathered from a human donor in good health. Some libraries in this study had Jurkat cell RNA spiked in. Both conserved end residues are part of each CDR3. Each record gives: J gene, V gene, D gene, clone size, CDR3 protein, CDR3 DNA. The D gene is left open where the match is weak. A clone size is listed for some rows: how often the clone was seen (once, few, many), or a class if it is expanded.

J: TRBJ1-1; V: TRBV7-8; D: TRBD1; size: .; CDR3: CASSATRGTGAEASF; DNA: TGTGCCAGCAGCGCTACTAGGGGGACAGGGGCTGAAGCTTCCTTT
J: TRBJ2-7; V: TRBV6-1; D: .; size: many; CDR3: CASSELIGGSYEQYF; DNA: TGTGCCAGCAGTGAATTGATTGGGGGTTCCTACGAGCAGTACTTC
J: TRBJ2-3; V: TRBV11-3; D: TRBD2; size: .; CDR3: CASSWASGGPTDTQYF; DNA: TGTGCCAGCAGCTGGGCTAGCGGGGGCCCCACAGATACGCAGTATTTT
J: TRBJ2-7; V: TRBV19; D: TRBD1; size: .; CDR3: CASSIGEGQGTYEQYF; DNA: TGTGCCAGTAGTATAGGTGAAGGACAGGGGACCTACGAGCAGTACTTC
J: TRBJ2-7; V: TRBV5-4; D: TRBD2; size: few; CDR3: CASSSGGGRAPEQYF; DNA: TGTGCCAGCAGCTCGGGGGGCGGGAGGGCCCCCGAGCAGTACTTC
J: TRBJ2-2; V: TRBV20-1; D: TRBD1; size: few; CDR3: CSAKTGVRNTGELFF; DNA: TGCAGTGCTAAGACAGGGGTCAGGAACACCGGGGAGCTGTTTTTT
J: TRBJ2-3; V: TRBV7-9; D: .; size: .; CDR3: CASSPLTRRGRRTDTQYF; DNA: TGTGCCAGCAGCCCTCTAACTAGACGGGGAAGGCGCACAGATACGCAGTATTTT
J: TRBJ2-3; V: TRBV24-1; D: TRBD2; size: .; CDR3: CATSDPSGDTQYF; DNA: TGTGCCACCAGTGACCCTAGCGGAGATACGCAGTATTTT
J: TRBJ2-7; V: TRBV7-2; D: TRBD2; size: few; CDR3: CASERLAGGLDEQYF; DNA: TGTGCCAGCGAGAGGTTAGCGGGGGGGCTCGACGAGCAGTACTTC
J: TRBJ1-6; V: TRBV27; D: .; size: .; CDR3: CASKLWVSYNSPLHF; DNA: TGTGCCAGCAAGCTCTGGGTCTCCTATAATTCACCCCTCCACTTT
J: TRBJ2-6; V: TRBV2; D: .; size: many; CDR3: CASSEVGGISGANVLTF; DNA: TGTGCCAGCAGTGAAGTTGGCGGGATCTCTGGGGCCAACGTCCTGACTTTC
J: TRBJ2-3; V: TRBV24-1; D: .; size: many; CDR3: CATGTGRTDTQYF; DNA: TGTGCCACGGGGACTGGCCGCACAGATACGCAGTATTTT
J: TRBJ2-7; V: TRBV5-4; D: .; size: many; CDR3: CASSPGLTGRYEQYF; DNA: TGTGCCAGCAGCCCTGGACTTACGGGAAGGTACGAGCAGTACTTC
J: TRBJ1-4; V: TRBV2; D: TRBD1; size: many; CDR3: CASSRGTAINEKLFF; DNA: TGTGCCAGCAGTCGCGGGACAGCAATTAATGAAAAACTGTTTTTT
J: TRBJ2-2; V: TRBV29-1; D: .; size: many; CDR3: CSVFRGNTGELFF; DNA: TGCAGCGTCTTCCGCGGGAACACCGGGGAGCTGTTTTTT
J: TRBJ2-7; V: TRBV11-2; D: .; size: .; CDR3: CASSIHTGSRYEQYF; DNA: TGTGCCAGCAGCATCCACACAGGGTCGAGGTACGAGCAGTACTTC
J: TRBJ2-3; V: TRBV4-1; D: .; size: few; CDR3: CASSQVHSTDTQYF; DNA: TGCGCCAGCAGCCAAGTTCACAGCACAGATACGCAGTATTTT
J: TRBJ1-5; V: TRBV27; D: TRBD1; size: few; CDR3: CASSPDRGSQPQHF; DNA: TGTGCCAGCAGTCCCGACAGGGGAAGCCAGCCCCAGCATTTT
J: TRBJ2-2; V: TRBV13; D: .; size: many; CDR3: CASAGTPNTGELFF; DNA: TGTGCCAGCGCCGGGACGCCGAACACCGGGGAGCTGTTTTTT
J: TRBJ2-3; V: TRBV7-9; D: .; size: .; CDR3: CASSQGSGPYTDTQYF; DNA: TGTGCCAGCAGCCAGGGGTCAGGGCCCTACACAGATACGCAGTATTTT
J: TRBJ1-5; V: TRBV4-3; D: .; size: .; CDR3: CASSRGVGVQPQHF; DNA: TGCGCCAGCAGCCGAGGAGTAGGTGTTCAGCCCCAGCATTTT
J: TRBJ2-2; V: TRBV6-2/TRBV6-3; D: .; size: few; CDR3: CASSSTHTGELFF; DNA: TGTGCCAGCAGTTCTACCCACACCGGGGAGCTGTTTTTT
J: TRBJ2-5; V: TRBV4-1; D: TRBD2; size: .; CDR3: CASSPAGLAGGMYETQYF; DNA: TGCGCCAGCAGCCCAGCGGGACTAGCGGGGGGGATGTACGAGACCCAGTACTTC
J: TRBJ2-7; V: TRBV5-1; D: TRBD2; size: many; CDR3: CASSLAERGIAYEQYF; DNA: TGCGCCAGCAGCTTGGCCGAGCGGGGAATTGCCTACGAGCAGTACTTC
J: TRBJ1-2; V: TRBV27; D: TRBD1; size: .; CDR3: CAGRMTGSAYGYTF; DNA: TGTGCCGGCCGAATGACAGGGTCGGCCTATGGCTACACCTTC
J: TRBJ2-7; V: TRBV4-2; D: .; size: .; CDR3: CASSQVVSAPYEQYF; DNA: TGTGCCAGCAGCCAAGTCGTCTCGGCACCCTACGAGCAGTACTTC
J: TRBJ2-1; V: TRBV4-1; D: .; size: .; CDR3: CASSQVPRDSYNEQFF; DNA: TGCGCCAGCAGCCAAGTCCCGAGGGACTCCTACAATGAGCAGTTCTTC
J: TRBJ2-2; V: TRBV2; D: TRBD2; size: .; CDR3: CASSGLAGELGELFF; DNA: TGTGCCAGCAGCGGACTAGCGGGAGAGTTGGGGGAGCTGTTTTTT
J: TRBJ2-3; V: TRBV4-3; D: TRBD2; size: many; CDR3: CASSQEAAGGVTDTQYF; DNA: TGCGCCAGCAGCCAAGAGGCAGCGGGGGGGGTGACAGATACGCAGTATTTT
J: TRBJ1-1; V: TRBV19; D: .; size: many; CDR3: CASSLGQGHTEAFF; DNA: TGTGCCAGTAGTTTAGGACAAGGACACACTGAAGCTTTCTTT
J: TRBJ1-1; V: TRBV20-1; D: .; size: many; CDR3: CSADEMAEAFF; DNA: TGCAGTGCTGACGAGATGGCTGAAGCTTTCTTT
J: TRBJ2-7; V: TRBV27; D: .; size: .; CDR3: CASSLSQDSDYEQYF; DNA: TGTGCCAGCAGTTTATCTCAGGACTCGGACTACGAGCAGTACTTC
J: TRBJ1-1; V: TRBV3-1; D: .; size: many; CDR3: CASSPGQFSTEAFF; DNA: TGTGCCAGCAGCCCAGGACAGTTCAGCACTGAAGCTTTCTTT
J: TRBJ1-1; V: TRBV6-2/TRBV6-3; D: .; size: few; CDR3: CASSWGYTEAFF; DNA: TGTGCCAGCAGTTGGGGATACACTGAAGCTTTCTTT
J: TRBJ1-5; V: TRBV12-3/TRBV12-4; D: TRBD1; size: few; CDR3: CASSFQPGTANQPQHF; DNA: TGTGCCAGCAGTTTTCAGCCCGGGACAGCAAATCAGCCCCAGCATTTT
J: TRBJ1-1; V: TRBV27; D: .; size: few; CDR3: CASSTGVMNTEAFF; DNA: TGTGCCAGCAGTACCGGAGTAATGAACACTGAAGCTTTCTTT
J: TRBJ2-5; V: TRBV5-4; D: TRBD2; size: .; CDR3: CASGSGREGTQYF; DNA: TGTGCCAGCGGTAGCGGGAGAGAGGGGACCCAGTACTTC
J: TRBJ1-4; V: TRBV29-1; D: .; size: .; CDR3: CGVAIATNEKPFF; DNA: TGCGGCGTTGCGATTGCAACTAATGAAAAACCGTTTTTT
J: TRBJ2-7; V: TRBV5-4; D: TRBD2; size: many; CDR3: CASSFRTSESYEQYF; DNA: TGTGCCAGCAGCTTCAGGACTAGCGAGTCCTACGAGCAGTACTTC
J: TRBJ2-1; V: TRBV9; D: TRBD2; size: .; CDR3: CASSVATVAGAGEQFF; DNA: TGTGCCAGCAGCGTAGCTACGGTAGCGGGGGCGGGTGAGCAGTTCTTC
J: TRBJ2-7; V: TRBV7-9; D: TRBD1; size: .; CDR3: CAGSSSGTAYEQYF; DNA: TGTGCCGGCAGCTCCTCCGGGACAGCCTACGAGCAGTACTTC
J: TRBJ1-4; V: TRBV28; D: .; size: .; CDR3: CASRQHQGTTNEKLFF; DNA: TGTGCCAGCAGACAACATCAGGGTACAACTAATGAAAAACTGTTTTTT
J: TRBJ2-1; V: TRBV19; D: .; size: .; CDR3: CASSINTNNEQFF; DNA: TGTGCCAGTAGTATCAATACGAACAATGAGCAGTTCTTC
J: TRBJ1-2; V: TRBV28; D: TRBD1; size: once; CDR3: CASRRQGGNYGYTF; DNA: TGTGCCAGCAGGCGACAGGGAGGGAACTATGGCTACACCTTC
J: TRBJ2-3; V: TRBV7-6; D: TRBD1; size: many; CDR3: CASSLAGGVDTQYF; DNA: TGTGCCAGCAGCTTGGCAGGGGGCGTGGATACGCAGTATTTT
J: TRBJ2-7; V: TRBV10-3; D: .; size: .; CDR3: CATSEPWQEAYEQYF; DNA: TGTGCCACCAGTGAGCCGTGGCAAGAGGCCTACGAGCAGTACTTC
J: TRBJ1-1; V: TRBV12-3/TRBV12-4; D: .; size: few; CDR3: CANSASKNTEAFF; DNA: TGTGCCAACAGTGCCAGCAAGAACACTGAAGCTTTCTTT
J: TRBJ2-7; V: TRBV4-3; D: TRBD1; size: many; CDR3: CASSQDGGTGYEQYF; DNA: TGCGCCAGCAGCCAAGATGGAGGGACAGGGTACGAGCAGTACTTC
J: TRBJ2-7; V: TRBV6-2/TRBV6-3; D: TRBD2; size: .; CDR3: CVSSLGTSGYYEQYF; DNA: TGTGTCAGCAGTCTGGGGACTAGCGGGTACTACGAGCAGTACTTC
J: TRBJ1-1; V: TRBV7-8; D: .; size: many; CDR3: CASSLRQEPTEAFF; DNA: TGTGCCAGCAGCTTAAGACAAGAACCCACTGAAGCTTTCTTT
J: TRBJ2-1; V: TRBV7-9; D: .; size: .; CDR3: CASSLESDSYNEQFF; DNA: TGTGCCAGCAGCTTAGAATCGGACAGTTACAATGAGCAGTTCTTC
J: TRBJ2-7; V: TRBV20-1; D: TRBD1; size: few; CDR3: CSARAGTGGFSYEQYF; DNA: TGCAGTGCTAGGGCCGGGACAGGGGGCTTCTCCTACGAGCAGTACTTC
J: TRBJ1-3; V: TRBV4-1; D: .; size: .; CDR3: CASSQISGDTIYF; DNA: TGCGCCAGCAGCCAGATCTCTGGAGACACCATATATTTT